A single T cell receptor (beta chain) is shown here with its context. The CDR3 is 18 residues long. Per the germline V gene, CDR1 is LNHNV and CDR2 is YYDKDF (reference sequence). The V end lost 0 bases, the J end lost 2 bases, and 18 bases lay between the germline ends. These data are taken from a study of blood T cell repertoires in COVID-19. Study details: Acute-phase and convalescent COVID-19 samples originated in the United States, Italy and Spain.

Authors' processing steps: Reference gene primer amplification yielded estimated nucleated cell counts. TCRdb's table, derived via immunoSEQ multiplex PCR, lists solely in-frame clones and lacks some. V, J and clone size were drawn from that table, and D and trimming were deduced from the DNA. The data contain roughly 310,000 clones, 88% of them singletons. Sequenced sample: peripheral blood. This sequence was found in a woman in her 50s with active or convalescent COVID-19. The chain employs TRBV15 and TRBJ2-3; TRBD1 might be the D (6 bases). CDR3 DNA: TGTGCCACCAGCAGAGACTGGGTAGGGGACACCTCCACAGATACGCAGTATTTT. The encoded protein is CATSRDWVGDTSTDTQYF.